This TCR beta chain came from a study of cytomegalovirus exposure and HLA in healthy donors. Study as a whole: Within an early data release were tens of millions of unique TCRs drawn from HLA-typed donors. Study findings and constraints: In a later analysis, common viral pathogens appeared linked to several of the most significant clusters.

Concerning this clone itself: As yet, its antigen is unknown.

This CDR3 has 13 residues. Germline loops: CDR1 MNHEY, CDR2 SVGAGI. V was trimmed by 6 bases and J by 4 bases, leaving 12 bases between them. 60 Vbeta and 13 Jbeta primers were used in PCR. The assay was immunoSEQ multiplex PCR, and TCRdb's table has in-frame clones only and misses some. Here the sample spans 100,000 to 150,000 clones, 80% being singletons. The sequenced sample was PBMCs. V usage is TRBV6-5 and J usage is TRBJ1-2; a weak D match, TRBD1 (6 bases). The source is a man between 35 and 55 years old in good health and CMV-seronegative. The CDR3 loop is CASRATGSYGYTF. The CDR3 DNA reads TGTGCCAGCAGAGCCACAGGGTCCTATGGCTACACCTTC.